This TCR beta chain was observed in a study of molecular identifiers for immune sequencing clone quantification. Notes on this clonotype: Its specificity is not known. A much larger clone differs by one base, so this may be a read error.

Findings of the study overall: It was shown that clones above 20 RNA copies held over 99% of effector molecules, but under 1% in naive cells.

CDR1 and CDR2 (germline): SGDLS, YYNGEE. This CDR3 has 12 amino acids. It was with previously described methods and listed TCR primers that bulk TCR libraries were made. TCRdb reanalysed the PCR reads using MiXCR and keeps one entry per CDR3 protein. This sample has 9,500 to 15,000 distinct CDR3 sequences; 15% to 20% occur once, and the top ten carry roughly 1.5%. The sequencing sample was made of naive CD8+ T cells from blood, with Jurkat cell RNA spiked in. Subset meaning: FACS-sorted CD8+CD4-CCR7+CD45RA+ naive T cells. The V call is TRBV9, the J call TRBJ2-1; the match to TRBD2 covers 8 bases. This sequence was found in a human donor in good health. Some libraries in this study had Jurkat cell RNA spiked in. The CDR3: CASSYSGNEQSF. CDR3 coding DNA: TGTGCCAGCAGCTATAGCGGGAACGAGCAGTCCTTC. Complete variable domain (other parts from reference TRBV9 and TRBJ2-1): DSGVTQTPKHLITATGQRVTLRCSPRSGDLSVYWYQQSLDQGLQFLIQYYNGEERAKGNILERFSAQQFPDLHSELNLSSLELGDSALYFCASSYSGNEQSFGPGTRLTVL.